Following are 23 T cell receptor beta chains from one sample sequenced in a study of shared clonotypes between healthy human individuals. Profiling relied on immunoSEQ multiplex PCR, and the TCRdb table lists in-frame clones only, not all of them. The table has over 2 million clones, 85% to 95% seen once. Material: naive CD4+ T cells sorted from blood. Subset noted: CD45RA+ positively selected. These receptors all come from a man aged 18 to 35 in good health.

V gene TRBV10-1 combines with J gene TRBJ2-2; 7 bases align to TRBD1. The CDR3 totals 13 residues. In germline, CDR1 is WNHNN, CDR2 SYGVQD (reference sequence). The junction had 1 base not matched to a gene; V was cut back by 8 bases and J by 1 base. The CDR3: CASGDRNTGELFF. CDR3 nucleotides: TGCGCCAGCGGGGACAGGAACACCGGGGAGCTGTTTTTT.

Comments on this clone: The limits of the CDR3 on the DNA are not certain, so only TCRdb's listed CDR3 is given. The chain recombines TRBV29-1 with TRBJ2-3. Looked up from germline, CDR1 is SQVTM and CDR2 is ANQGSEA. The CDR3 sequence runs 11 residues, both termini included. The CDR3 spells CSVADGTPSHF.

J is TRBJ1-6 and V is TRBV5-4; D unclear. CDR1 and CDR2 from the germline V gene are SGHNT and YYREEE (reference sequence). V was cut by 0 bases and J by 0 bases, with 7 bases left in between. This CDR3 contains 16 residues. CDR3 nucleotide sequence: TGTGCCAGCAGCTTGGACAGAAGCTCCTATAATTCACCCCTCCACTTT. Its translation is CASSLDRSSYNSPLHF.

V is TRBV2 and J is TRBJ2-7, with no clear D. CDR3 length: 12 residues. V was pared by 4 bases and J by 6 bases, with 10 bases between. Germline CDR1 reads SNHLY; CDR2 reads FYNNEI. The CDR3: CASSALWSEQYF. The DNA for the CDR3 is TGTGCCAGCAGTGCCTTGTGGAGCGAGCAGTACTTC.

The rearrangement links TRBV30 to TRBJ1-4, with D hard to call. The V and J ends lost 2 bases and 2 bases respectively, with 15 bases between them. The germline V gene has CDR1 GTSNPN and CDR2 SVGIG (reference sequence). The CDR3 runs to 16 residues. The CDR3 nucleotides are TGTGCCTGGAGTTCACTATCGGGGTGGACTAATGAAAAACTGTTTTTT. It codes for CAWSSLSGWTNEKLFF.

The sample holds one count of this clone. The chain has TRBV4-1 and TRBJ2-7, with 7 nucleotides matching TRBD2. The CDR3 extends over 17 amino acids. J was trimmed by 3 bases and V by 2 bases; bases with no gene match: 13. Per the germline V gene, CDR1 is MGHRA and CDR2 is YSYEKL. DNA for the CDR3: TGCGCCAGCAGCCAAACTTCCTGGGGACTACCTAGCTACGAGCAGTACTTC. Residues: CASSQTSWGLPSYEQYF.

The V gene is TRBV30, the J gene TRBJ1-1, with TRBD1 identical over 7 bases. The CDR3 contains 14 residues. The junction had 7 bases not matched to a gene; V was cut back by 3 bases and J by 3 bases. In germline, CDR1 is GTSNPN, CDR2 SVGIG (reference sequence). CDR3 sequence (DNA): TGTGCCTGGAGGGGGGACAGATTGTACACTGAAGCTTTCTTT. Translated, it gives CAWRGDRLYTEAFF.

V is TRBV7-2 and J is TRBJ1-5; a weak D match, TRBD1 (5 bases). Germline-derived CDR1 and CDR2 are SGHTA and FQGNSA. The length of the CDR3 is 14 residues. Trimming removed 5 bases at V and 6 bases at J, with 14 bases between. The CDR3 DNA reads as TGTGCCAGCAGCCTGGGGCCGGGGGGTCAGCCCCAGCATTTT. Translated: CASSLGPGGQPQHF.

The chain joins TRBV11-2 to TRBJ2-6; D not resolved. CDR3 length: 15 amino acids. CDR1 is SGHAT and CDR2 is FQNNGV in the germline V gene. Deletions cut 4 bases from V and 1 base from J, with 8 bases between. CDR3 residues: CASSSVASGANVLTF. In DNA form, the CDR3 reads TGTGCCAGCAGCTCCGTCGCTTCTGGGGCCAACGTCCTGACTTTC.

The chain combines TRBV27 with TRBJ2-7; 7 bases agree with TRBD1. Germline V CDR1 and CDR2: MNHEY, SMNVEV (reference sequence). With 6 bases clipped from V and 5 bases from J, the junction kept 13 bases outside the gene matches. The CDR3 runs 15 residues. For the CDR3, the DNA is TGTGCCAGCAGGACTCAGACAGGGAGCTTCCACGAGCAGTACTTC. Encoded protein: CASRTQTGSFHEQYF.

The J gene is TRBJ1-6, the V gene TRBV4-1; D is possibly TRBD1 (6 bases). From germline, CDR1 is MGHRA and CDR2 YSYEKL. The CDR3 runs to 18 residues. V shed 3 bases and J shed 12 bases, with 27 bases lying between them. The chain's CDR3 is CASSQGTGGQLIVGPLHF. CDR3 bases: TGCGCCAGCAGCCAGGGGACCGGGGGCCAGTTAATTGTTGGACCCCTCCACTTT.

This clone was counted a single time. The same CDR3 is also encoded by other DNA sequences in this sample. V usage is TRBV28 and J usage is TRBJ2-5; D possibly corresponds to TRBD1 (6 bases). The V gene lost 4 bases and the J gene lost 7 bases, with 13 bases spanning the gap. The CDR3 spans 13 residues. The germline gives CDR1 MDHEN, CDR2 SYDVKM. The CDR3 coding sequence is TGTGCCAGCAGTTCCGGACAAGGGGGGACCCAGTACTTC. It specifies CASSSGQGGTQYF.

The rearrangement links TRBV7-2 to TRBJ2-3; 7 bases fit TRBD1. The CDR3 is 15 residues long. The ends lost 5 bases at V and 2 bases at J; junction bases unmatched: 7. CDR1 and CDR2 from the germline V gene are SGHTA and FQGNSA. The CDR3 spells CASSKETGATDTQYF. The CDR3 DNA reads TGTGCCAGCAGCAAGGAAACAGGGGCCACAGATACGCAGTATTTT.

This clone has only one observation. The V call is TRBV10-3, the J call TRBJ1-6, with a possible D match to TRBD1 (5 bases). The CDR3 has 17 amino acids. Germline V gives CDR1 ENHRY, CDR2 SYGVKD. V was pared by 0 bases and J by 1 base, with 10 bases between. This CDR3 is CAISESGGGSYNSPLHF. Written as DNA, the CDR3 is TGTGCCATCAGTGAGTCTGGGGGGGGTTCCTATAATTCACCCCTCCACTTT.

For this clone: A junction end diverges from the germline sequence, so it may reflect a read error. CDR3 in DNA: TGTGCCAGAAGCTCCCCACCTACAGGGGGCGAGGACTTC. Its protein is CARSSPPTGGEDF. The V and J genes are TRBV5-3 and TRBJ2-4; 9 bases agree with TRBD1. TRBV5-3 is marked as an open reading frame, function uncertain. The CDR3 length is 13 residues.

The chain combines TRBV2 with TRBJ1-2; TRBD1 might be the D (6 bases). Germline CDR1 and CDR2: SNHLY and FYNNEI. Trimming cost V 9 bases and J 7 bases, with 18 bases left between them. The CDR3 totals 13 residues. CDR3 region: CASGEQGTLGYTF. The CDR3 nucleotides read TGTGCCAGTGGGGAACAGGGTACTCTTGGCTACACCTTC.

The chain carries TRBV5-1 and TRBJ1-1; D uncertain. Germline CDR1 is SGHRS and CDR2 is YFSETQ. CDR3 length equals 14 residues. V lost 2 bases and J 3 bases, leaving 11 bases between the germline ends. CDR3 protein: CASSLWGLDTEAFF. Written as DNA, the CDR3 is TGCGCCAGCAGCTTATGGGGATTGGACACTGAAGCTTTCTTT.

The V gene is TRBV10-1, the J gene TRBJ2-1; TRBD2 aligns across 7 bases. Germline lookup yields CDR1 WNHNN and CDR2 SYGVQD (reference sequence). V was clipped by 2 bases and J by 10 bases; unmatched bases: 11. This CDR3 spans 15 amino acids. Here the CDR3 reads CASSEGQAGLREQFF. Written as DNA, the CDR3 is TGCGCCAGCAGTGAGGGGCAAGCGGGGCTTCGCGAGCAGTTCTTC.

CDR3 amino acids: CASSPKQSWDTGELFF. The CDR3 DNA reads TGTGCCAGCTCACCAAAGCAAAGTTGGGACACCGGGGAGCTGTTTTTT. The J gene is TRBJ2-2, the V gene TRBV18; no clear D gene. Germline values: CDR1 KGHSH, CDR2 LQKENI. The CDR3 covers 16 residues. Between the trimmed V and J ends, which lost 2 bases and 3 bases, there was a span of 13 bases. Drawing the rest from reference TRBV18 and TRBJ2-2, the complete variable domain is NAGVMQNPRHLVRRRGQEARLRCSPMKGHSHVYWYRQLPEEGLKFMVYLQKENIIDESGMPKERFSAEFPKEGPSILRIQQVVRGDSAAYFCASSPKQSWDTGELFFGEGSRLTVL.

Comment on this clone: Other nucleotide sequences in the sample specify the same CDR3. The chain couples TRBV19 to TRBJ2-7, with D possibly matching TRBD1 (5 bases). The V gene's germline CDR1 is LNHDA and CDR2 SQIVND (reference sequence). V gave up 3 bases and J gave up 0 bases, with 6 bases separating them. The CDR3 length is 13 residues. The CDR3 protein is CASSIQGSYEQYF. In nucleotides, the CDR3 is TGTGCCAGTAGTATTCAGGGCTCCTACGAGCAGTACTTC.

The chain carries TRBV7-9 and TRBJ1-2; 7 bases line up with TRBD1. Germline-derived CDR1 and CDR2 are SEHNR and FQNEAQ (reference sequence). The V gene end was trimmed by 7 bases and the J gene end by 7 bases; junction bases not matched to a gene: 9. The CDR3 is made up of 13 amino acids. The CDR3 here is CASTPTGPGGYTF. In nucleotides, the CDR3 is TGTGCCAGCACCCCGACAGGGCCCGGTGGCTACACCTTC.

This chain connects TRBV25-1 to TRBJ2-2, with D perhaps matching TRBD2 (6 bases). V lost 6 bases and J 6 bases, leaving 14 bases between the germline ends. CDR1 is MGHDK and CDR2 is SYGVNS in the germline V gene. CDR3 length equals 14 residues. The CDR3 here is CASSEPGVPGELFF. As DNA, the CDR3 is TGTGCCAGCAGCGAACCGGGGGTCCCCGGGGAGCTGTTTTTT.

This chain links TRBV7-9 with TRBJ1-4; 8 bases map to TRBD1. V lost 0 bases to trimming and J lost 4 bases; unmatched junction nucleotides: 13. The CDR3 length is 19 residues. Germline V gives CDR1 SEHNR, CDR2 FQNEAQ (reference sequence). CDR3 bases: TGTGCCAGCAGCTTAGCGCGGTCGACAGGGGAGGCGGGTAATGAAAAACTGTTTTTT. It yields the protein CASSLARSTGEAGNEKLFF.